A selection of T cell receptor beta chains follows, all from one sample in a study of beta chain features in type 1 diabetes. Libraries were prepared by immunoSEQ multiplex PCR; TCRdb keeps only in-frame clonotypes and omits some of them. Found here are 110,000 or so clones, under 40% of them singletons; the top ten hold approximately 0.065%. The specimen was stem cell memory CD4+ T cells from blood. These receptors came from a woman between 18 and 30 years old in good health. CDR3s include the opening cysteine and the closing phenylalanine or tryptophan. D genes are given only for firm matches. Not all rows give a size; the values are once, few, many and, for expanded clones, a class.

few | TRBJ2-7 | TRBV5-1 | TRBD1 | CASSGRDRLYEQYF | TGCGCCAGCAGCGGTAGGGACAGGCTGTACGAGCAGTACTTC
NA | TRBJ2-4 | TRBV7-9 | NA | CASSLEGRGIGNIQYF | TGTGCCAGCAGCTTAGAGGGCAGGGGTATTGGGAACATTCAGTACTTC
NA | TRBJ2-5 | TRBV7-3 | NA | CASSLNRGETQYF | TGTGCCAGCAGCTTAAATAGGGGAGAGACCCAGTACTTC
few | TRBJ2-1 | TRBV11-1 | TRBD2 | CASSFRAGGAEQFF | TGTGCCAGCAGCTTCCGCGCGGGAGGGGCGGAGCAGTTCTTC
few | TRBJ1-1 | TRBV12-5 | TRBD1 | CASGLVRQGVSTEAFF | TGTGCTAGTGGTTTGGTCAGGCAGGGGGTGTCGACTGAAGCTTTCTTT
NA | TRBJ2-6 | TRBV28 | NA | CASSLWQGGANVLTF | TGTGCCAGCAGTTTATGGCAGGGGGGGGCCAACGTCCTGACTTTC
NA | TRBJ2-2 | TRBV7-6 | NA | CASSPRTVITGELFF | TGTGCCAGCAGCCCGCGCACAGTGATCACCGGGGAGCTGTTTTTT
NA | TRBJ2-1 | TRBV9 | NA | CASSTRGYNEQFF | TGTGCCAGCAGCACTAGGGGGTACAATGAGCAGTTCTTC
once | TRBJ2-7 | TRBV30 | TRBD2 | CAWSGGGTSYEQYF | TGTGCCTGGAGCGGGGGAGGGACGTCCTACGAGCAGTACTTC
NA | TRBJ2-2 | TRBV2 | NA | CASSPAGLPNTGELFF | TGTGCCAGCAGTCCGGCAGGGCTCCCGAACACCGGGGAGCTGTTTTTT
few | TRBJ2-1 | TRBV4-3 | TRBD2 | CASSQGHSGSYNEQFF | TGCGCCAGCAGCCAAGGCCATAGCGGGAGTTACAATGAGCAGTTCTTC
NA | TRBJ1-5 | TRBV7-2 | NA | CASSFAGAGSNQPQHF | TGTGCCAGCAGCTTTGCAGGGGCCGGGAGCAATCAGCCCCAGCATTTT
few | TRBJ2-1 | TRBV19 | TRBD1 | CASGRQGSSYNEQFF | TGTGCCAGTGGACGACAGGGCTCCTCCTACAATGAGCAGTTCTTC
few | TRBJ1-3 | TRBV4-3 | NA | CASSPRLRISGNTIYF | TGCGCCAGCAGCCCCCGTCTGAGAATCTCTGGAAACACCATATATTTT
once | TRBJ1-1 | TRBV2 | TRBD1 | CASKETGGNTEAFF | TGTGCCAGCAAAGAGACAGGGGGCAACACTGAAGCTTTCTTT
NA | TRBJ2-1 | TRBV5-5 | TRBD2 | CASSLHGLVGDEQFF | TGTGCCAGCAGCTTGCACGGACTAGTTGGTGATGAGCAGTTCTTC
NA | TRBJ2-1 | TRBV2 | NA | CASKGASGNEQFF | TGTGCCAGCAAGGGGGCTAGCGGGAATGAGCAGTTCTTC
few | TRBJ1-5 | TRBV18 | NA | CASSPNSKLGQPQHF | TGTGCCAGCTCACCAAACTCCAAATTGGGCCAGCCCCAGCATTTT
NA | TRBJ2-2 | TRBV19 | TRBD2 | CASSISAGGGTGELFF | TGTGCCAGTAGTATCTCGGCGGGAGGAGGGACCGGGGAGCTGTTTTTT
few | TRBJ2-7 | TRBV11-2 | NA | CASSFDLGEQYF | TGTGCCAGCAGCTTTGACTTGGGCGAGCAGTACTTC
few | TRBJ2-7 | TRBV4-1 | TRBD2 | CASSHMQTSLGYEQYF | TGCGCCAGCAGCCACATGCAGACTAGCCTCGGCTACGAGCAGTACTTC
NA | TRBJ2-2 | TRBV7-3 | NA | CASSLGSAVTGELFF | TGTGCCAGCAGCTTGGGGAGCGCCGTCACCGGGGAGCTGTTTTTT